Sequencing of this T cell receptor beta chain was carried out in a study of T cells in Graves' hyperthyroidism and ophthalmopathy. Study as a whole: Peripheral blood collection took place at initial diagnosis, before any treatment.

Notes on this clonotype: Its antigen is undetermined.

V lost 2 bases, J lost 2 bases, and 8 bases stayed unmatched. CDR1 is DFQATT, CDR2 SNEGSKA, per germline (reference sequence). The CDR3 is 17 residues long. The TCR beta CDR3 regions underwent amplification using RNA transcripts as the source. The HTBI primer set drove a first-round RT-PCR of the TCR CDR3. TCRdb used MiXCR to reprocess the multiplex PCR reads, holding one entry per CDR3 protein. This sample has roughly 250,000 distinct CDR3 sequences, with around 22% found just once. Ophthalmopathy patients had moderate-to-severe active disease, CAS ≥3, NOSPECS ≥4, and disease duration under 3 months. PBMCs were collected from an approximately 9.2 ml volume of fresh peripheral blood. Study-wide points: Most expanded thyroid clonotypes above 0.001 also appeared in blood.

Source material: blood. J is TRBJ2-5 and V is TRBV20-1; 13 bases align to TRBD2. This clonotype was obtained from a man aged 25-40 years with Graves' ophthalmopathy. CDR3 sequence reads: CSARSPSGLAGQETQYF. The CDR3 region has the DNA TGCAGTGCTAGATCGCCCTCGGGACTAGCGGGGCAAGAGACCCAGTACTTC.